Below are 28 T cell receptor beta chains sequenced from a single sample in a study of T cell responses to AZD1222 COVID-19 vaccine. This table comes from immunoSEQ multiplex PCR, and its TCRdb copy is limited to in-frame clones, with some not included. The top ten hold approximately 7.5% of the sample, which has more than 95,000 clones, around nine tenths seen once. The sequencing here drew on peripheral blood, taken on day 0 of AZD1222 vaccination. The receptors come from an adult in good health.

V gene TRBV28 combines with J gene TRBJ1-1; D unclear. CDR1 MDHEN and CDR2 SYDVKM come from the germline V gene. The CDR3 covers 13 residues. Trimming cost V 9 bases and J 4 bases, with 15 bases left between them. Written as DNA, the CDR3 is TGTGCCAGTCAGGACCCCGGCGGCACTGAAGCTTTCTTT. Translation: CASQDPGGTEAFF.

The J gene is TRBJ1-5, the V gene TRBV13; maybe TRBD1 (6 bases). The germline gives CDR1 PRHDT, CDR2 FYEKMQ (reference sequence). The CDR3 is made up of 16 amino acids. With 3 bases removed from V and 6 bases from J, the gap between germline ends came to 18 bases. This CDR3 reads CASSFGSMGGGQPQHF. The CDR3 DNA sequence: TGTGCCAGCAGCTTCGGATCAATGGGGGGCGGTCAGCCCCAGCATTTT.

The rearrangement links TRBV7-3 to TRBJ1-1; D unresolved. Germline V gene data show CDR1 as SGHTA and CDR2 as FQGTGA. V was shortened by 5 bases and J by 6 bases, with 13 bases between the two germline ends. This CDR3 comprises 13 residues. The CDR3 bases are TGTGCCAGCAGCGTAAGGAACGACGCTGAAGCTTTCTTT. Translated: CASSVRNDAEAFF.

This sequence joins TRBV5-6 and TRBJ2-6, with a weak D call TRBD2 (6 bases). This CDR3 contains 17 residues. From germline, CDR1 is SGHDT and CDR2 YYEEEE. V was pared by 5 bases and J by 2 bases, with 17 bases between. CDR3 coding DNA: TGTGCCAGCAGGCGGGGTATCTACAACGCTGGGGCCAACGTCCTGACTTTC. It codes for CASRRGIYNAGANVLTF.

The chain combines TRBV6-5 with TRBJ1-1; D unresolved. The CDR3 runs 13 residues. V dropped 0 bases and J dropped 10 bases, with 12 bases sitting between them. The germline V gene has CDR1 MNHEY and CDR2 SVGAGI. The CDR3 bases are TGTGCCAGCAGTTACTCGGGCAAGGTCCGAGCTTTCTTT. Translated: CASSYSGKVRAFF.

In its sample, this clone was seen once. The chain is built from TRBV3-1 (or the pseudogene TRBV3-2) and TRBJ2-1; TRBD2 might be the D (6 bases). The CDR3 is 13 residues long. Trimming left V 2 bases short and J 8 bases short, with 10 bases between. From germline, CDR1 is LGHDT and CDR2 YNNKEL (reference sequence). CDR3 sequence (DNA): TGTGCCAGCAGCCAAATATCGGGGGATGAGCAGTTCTTC. Translation: CASSQISGDEQFF.

The rearrangement joins TRBV5-5 to TRBJ1-2, with TRBD1 matching over 8 bases. The CDR3 extends over 13 amino acids. V shed 2 bases, J shed 6 bases, and the junction held 3 bases outside the gene matches. Germline V gives CDR1 SGHKS, CDR2 YYEKEE (reference sequence). CDR3 region: CASSFGQGDGYTF. The CDR3 DNA reads TGTGCCAGCAGCTTCGGACAGGGTGATGGCTACACCTTC.

The J gene is TRBJ1-3, the V gene TRBV19; a possible D gene is TRBD1 (5 bases). The CDR3 is 16 amino acids. Trimming shortened V by 2 bases and J by 0 bases, and 11 bases separated the two germline ends. In germline, CDR1 is LNHDA, CDR2 SQIVND (reference sequence). The chain's CDR3 is CASSITGTGSGNTIYF. The CDR3 region has the DNA TGTGCCAGTAGTATAACCGGGACTGGCTCTGGAAACACCATATATTTT.

This clone occurred a few times. The CDR3 protein is CASSSSPSGGSYNEQFF. The CDR3 DNA is TGTGCCAGCAGCTCTAGTCCTAGCGGGGGTTCCTACAATGAGCAGTTCTTC. This chain uses TRBV9 with TRBJ2-1; 10 nucleotides match TRBD2. V lost 4 bases to trimming and J lost 1 base; unmatched junction nucleotides: 8. Germline V gives CDR1 SGDLS, CDR2 YYNGEE. There are 17 residues in the CDR3.

The chain uses TRBV7-9 and TRBJ2-1, with no clear D. This CDR3 contains 13 residues. The germline V gene has CDR1 SEHNR and CDR2 FQNEAQ (reference sequence). V was shortened by 2 bases and J by 8 bases, with 10 bases between the two germline ends. The DNA of the CDR3 is TGTGCCAGCAGCTTATCCGGGTGGGATGAGCAGTTCTTC. Amino acid sequence: CASSLSGWDEQFF. Using reference TRBV7-9 and TRBJ2-1 for the parts outside the CDR3, the full variable domain is DTGVSQNPRHKITKRGQNVTFRCDPISEHNRLYWYRQTLGQGPEFLTYFQNEAQLEKSRLLSDRFSAERPKGSFSTLEIQRTEQGDSAMYLCASSLSGWDEQFFGPGTRLTVL.

This chain links TRBV6-2 or TRBV6-3 with TRBJ2-4, with D tentatively TRBD2 (6 bases). V was pared by 2 bases and J by 4 bases, with 12 bases between. Germline-derived CDR1 and CDR2 are MNHEY and SVGEGT. The CDR3 contains 15 residues. This chain's CDR3 is CASSYPGTLKNIQYF. CDR3 in DNA: TGTGCCAGCAGTTACCCGGGGACTCTGAAAAACATTCAGTACTTC.

A remark on this clone: The same CDR3 can be traced to other DNA sequences in this sample. This sequence joins TRBV3-1 (or the pseudogene TRBV3-2) and TRBJ2-2; a weak D match, TRBD2 (7 bases). CDR3 size: 16 residues. Per germline, CDR1 LGHDT and CDR2 YNNKEL (reference sequence). The V gene lost 1 base and the J gene lost 5 bases, with 14 bases spanning the gap. This CDR3 reads CASSQGTGGATGELFF. The CDR3 DNA follows: TGTGCCAGCAGCCAAGGGACGGGGGGCGCGACCGGGGAGCTGTTTTTT.

The chain is built from TRBV6-1 and TRBJ1-5; TRBD1 matches 8 bases. V shed 2 bases and J 7 bases; nucleotides not matched to a gene: 7. Germline assignment: CDR1 MNHNS and CDR2 SASEGT. This CDR3 region has 15 residues. CDR3 protein: CASSELDREKQPQHF. CDR3 bases: TGTGCCAGCAGTGAACTGGACAGGGAAAAGCAGCCCCAGCATTTT.

The rearrangement links TRBV5-4 to TRBJ1-6; D unclear. V was trimmed by 1 base and J by 5 bases, leaving 7 bases between them. CDR1 and CDR2 from the germline V gene are SGHNT and YYREEE (reference sequence). The CDR3 is made up of 14 amino acids. CDR3 nucleotide sequence: TGTGCCAGCAGCTTGTCCACTGATAATTCACCCCTCCACTTT. This gives the protein CASSLSTDNSPLHF.

This clone has only one observation. The gene calls are TRBV18 and TRBJ2-3; D is tentatively TRBD1 or TRBD2 (5 bases each). Trimming shortened V by 6 bases and J by 4 bases, and 17 bases separated the two germline ends. The CDR3 runs 15 residues. Germline V CDR1 and CDR2: KGHSH, LQKENI. CDR3: CASSETRGGPDTQYF. Here the CDR3 DNA reads TGTGCCAGCTCTGAGACCCGGGGCGGACCAGATACGCAGTATTTT. Full variable domain (remainder filled in from reference TRBV18 and TRBJ2-3): NAGVMQNPRHLVRRRGQEARLRCSPMKGHSHVYWYRQLPEEGLKFMVYLQKENIIDESGMPKERFSAEFPKEGPSILRIQQVVRGDSAAYFCASSETRGGPDTQYFGPGTRLTVL.

The chain is built from TRBV6-2 or TRBV6-3 and TRBJ2-1, with 11 bases that match TRBD2. The V segment lost 0 bases and the J segment 1 base; nucleotides outside the gene matches: 5. Germline CDR1 MNHEY, CDR2 SVGEGT. The CDR3 sequence is 18 residues long. As DNA, the CDR3 is TGTGCCAGCAGTTACTCAACGGGACTAGCGGTATCCTACAATGAGCAGTTCTTC. The encoded protein is CASSYSTGLAVSYNEQFF.

The chain uses TRBV7-9 and TRBJ2-2; D possibly corresponds to TRBD1 (6 bases). The CDR3 sequence is 14 residues long. Germline V gives CDR1 SEHNR, CDR2 FQNEAQ (reference sequence). In DNA, the CDR3 is TGTGCTACCTGGACAGCTTTGAACACCGGGGAGCTGTTTTTT. Translating it yields CATWTALNTGELFF.

The count of this clone is one. J is TRBJ2-7 and V is TRBV5-1; the D call may be TRBD1 or TRBD2 (6 bases each). The CDR3 consists of 14 residues. Germline CDR1 SGHRS, CDR2 YFSETQ. Trimming pared 4 bases from V and 2 bases from J, leaving 13 bases between. DNA of the CDR3: TGCGCCAGCAGCCCCGGGGGCCTGCCCTACGAGCAGTACTTC. Its protein product is CASSPGGLPYEQYF.

This chain links TRBV7-3 with TRBJ2-3, with a possible D match to TRBD2 (5 bases). The CDR3 covers 16 residues. V shed 5 bases and J shed 0 bases, with 15 bases lying between them. The germline gives CDR1 SGHTA, CDR2 FQGTGA. The CDR3 DNA is TGTGCCAGCAGCCGCGGCGCCGGCGGGAGCACAGATACGCAGTATTTT. As protein: CASSRGAGGSTDTQYF.

This clone was observed once. The chain couples TRBV7-8 to TRBJ1-1; the D gene is possibly TRBD1 (5 bases). V lost 3 bases, J lost 1 base, and 12 bases lay in between. From germline, CDR1 is SGHVS and CDR2 FQNEAQ. The CDR3 is 15 amino acids. The CDR3 loop reads CASSLTGTPNTEAFF. The CDR3 coding sequence is TGTGCCAGCAGCTTGACCGGGACTCCGAACACTGAAGCTTTCTTT.

V and J are TRBV4-3 and TRBJ1-2; 8 nucleotides line up with TRBD1. V gave up 0 bases and J gave up 4 bases; unmatched junction bases: 13. The V gene's germline CDR1 is LGHNA and CDR2 YSLEER. The CDR3 loop spans 18 amino acids. CDR3: CASSQDFALDRATYGYTF. Here the CDR3 DNA reads TGCGCCAGCAGCCAAGATTTCGCCCTGGACAGGGCAACCTATGGCTACACCTTC.

The chain recombines TRBV7-9 with TRBJ2-5; D gene unclear. This CDR3 has 12 residues. The V gene's germline CDR1 is SEHNR and CDR2 FQNEAQ (reference sequence). Trimming removed 4 bases from V and 2 bases from J, with 5 bases in between. DNA of the CDR3: TGTGCCAGCAGCTCGAGGCAAGAGACCCAGTACTTC. Translating it yields CASSSRQETQYF.

The rearrangement joins TRBV15 to TRBJ1-3, with 7 bases fitting TRBD1. Trimming at V came to 3 bases and at J to 2 bases, leaving 4 bases not matched to a gene. Germline lookup yields CDR1 LNHNV and CDR2 YYDKDF (reference sequence). CDR3 length equals 15 residues. For the CDR3, the DNA is TGTGCCACCAGCAGGCAGACAGGGACTGGAAACACCATATATTTT. Its protein is CATSRQTGTGNTIYF.

This chain uses TRBV19 with TRBJ1-2; TRBD1 aligns across 10 bases. Per the germline V gene, CDR1 is LNHDA and CDR2 is SQIVND (reference sequence). The trim removed 6 bases at V and 8 bases at J, leaving 6 bases unmatched. The CDR3 sequence is 13 residues long. The CDR3 loop is CASRRQGASGYTF. For the CDR3, the DNA is TGTGCCAGTAGGAGACAGGGGGCGAGCGGCTACACCTTC.

The J gene is TRBJ1-5, the V gene TRBV10-3; a weak D match, TRBD1 (5 bases). The ends were cut back, 3 bases at V and 6 bases at J, with 6 bases in the middle. Germline V CDR1 and CDR2: ENHRY, SYGVKD. This CDR3 has 12 residues. The CDR3: CAISDGTQPQHF. In DNA form, the CDR3 reads TGTGCCATCAGTGACGGGACTCAGCCCCAGCATTTT.

This clone was seen just once. The rearrangement links TRBV28 to TRBJ2-7, with 10 bases that match TRBD1. Germline values: CDR1 MDHEN, CDR2 SYDVKM. Germline trimming cut 5 bases from V and 2 bases from J; bases unmatched to any gene: 0. This CDR3 region has 13 residues. CDR3 nucleotide sequence: TGTGCCAGCAGTGGGACAGGGGCCTACGAGCAGTACTTC. Its protein is CASSGTGAYEQYF.

The chain uses TRBV7-2 and TRBJ2-7; D assignment may be TRBD1 or TRBD2 (5 bases each). The CDR3 is 14 amino acids. With 6 bases removed from V and 3 bases from J, the gap between germline ends came to 15 bases. CDR1 and CDR2 from the germline V gene are SGHTA and FQGNSA. The CDR3 nucleotides are TGTGCCAGCAGTCGCCCCGGGACCGTCTACGAGCAGTACTTC. Translating it yields CASSRPGTVYEQYF.

This sequence joins TRBV7-9 and TRBJ2-2, with D possibly TRBD2 on 6 matching bases. The germline CDR1 and CDR2 sequences are SEHNR and FQNEAQ (reference sequence). V lost 1 base and J 0 bases, leaving 9 bases between the germline ends. The CDR3 runs 16 residues. CDR3: CASSLGWRANTGELFF. The CDR3 DNA reads TGTGCCAGCAGCTTAGGATGGAGGGCGAACACCGGGGAGCTGTTTTTT.